These 10 T cell receptor beta chains were all obtained from the same sample, sequenced in a study of CD8 T cells in Susac syndrome. RNA in amounts of roughly 0.5 to 1 ug was reverse transcribed with random hexamers. Each CDR3 protein gets one entry after TCRdb re-called the immunoSEQ multiplex PCR reads with MiXCR. The sample shows approximately 70,000 distinct CDR3 sequences, under 96% of them seen only once. Sequencing was done on a sample of CD4+ T cells from PBMCs. These receptor sequences come from a human donor with multiple sclerosis.

The chain carries TRBV3-1 and TRBJ1-4; 8 bases line up with TRBD1. Germline CDR1 is LGHDT and CDR2 is YNNKEL (reference sequence). With V trimmed by 7 bases and J by 8 bases, 9 bases remained unmatched. CDR3 length: 14 amino acids. The CDR3 bases are TGTGCCAGCACCCCGGACAGGGCTAGCGAAAAACTGTTTTTT. It is translated as CASTPDRASEKLFF.

This clonotype has a single count. The chain is built from TRBV28 and TRBJ2-6; 11 positions match TRBD1. The V gene's germline CDR1 is MDHEN and CDR2 SYDVKM. J gave up 0 bases and V 5 bases, and 6 bases lay outside the gene matches. The CDR3 runs to 18 residues. The CDR3 sequence is CASSPGQGATSGANVLTF. The CDR3 DNA is TGTGCCAGCAGTCCCGGACAGGGGGCTACCTCTGGGGCCAACGTCCTGACTTTC.

The CDR3 reads CSARGSSGGEVLEDTQYF. Here the CDR3 DNA reads TGCAGTGCTAGAGGATCTAGCGGGGGGGAGGTTCTGGAAGATACGCAGTATTTT. The chain carries TRBV20-1 and TRBJ2-3, with TRBD2 matching over 12 bases. The V gene's germline CDR1 is DFQATT and CDR2 SNEGSKA (reference sequence). The CDR3 runs 18 residues. V lost 1 base, J lost 5 bases, and 13 bases stayed unmatched.

This chain links TRBV5-1 with TRBJ1-2, with a tentative D call TRBD1 (5 bases). Trimming took off 0 bases at V and 2 bases at J, with 11 bases between the two ends. Germline CDR1 and CDR2: SGHRS and YFSETQ. This CDR3 is 15 amino acids long. The CDR3 bases are TGCGCCAGCAGCTTGGACTCTGACAGAAACTATGGCTACACCTTC. Amino acid sequence: CASSLDSDRNYGYTF.

The chain uses TRBV18 and TRBJ2-5; D is perhaps TRBD2 (5 bases). CDR3 length equals 14 residues. The germline V gene has CDR1 KGHSH and CDR2 LQKENI. V lost 4 bases, J lost 1 base, and 10 bases lay in between. CDR3 protein: CASSRTGFQETQYF. CDR3 nucleotide sequence: TGTGCCAGCTCACGCACGGGGTTCCAAGAGACCCAGTACTTC.

The chain carries TRBV7-9 and TRBJ1-4, with D hard to call. CDR1 is SEHNR, CDR2 FQNEAQ, per germline (reference sequence). Trimming took off 1 base at V and 5 bases at J, with 11 bases between the two ends. The CDR3 is made up of 15 amino acids. CDR3 nucleotide sequence: TGTGCCAGCAGCTTAGATCGGCAGCCGAATGAAAAACTGTTTTTT. Protein product: CASSLDRQPNEKLFF.

The chain carries TRBV6-6 and TRBJ2-1, with 7 positions matching TRBD1. This CDR3 spans 15 amino acids. CDR1 and CDR2 (germline): MNHNY, SVGAGI (reference sequence). Losses at the gene ends were 4 bases for V and 5 bases for J; bases not matched to a gene: 8. The CDR3 nucleotides are TGTGCCAGCAGTTCCGCTAGACAGGGTAACAATGAGCAGTTCTTC. Amino acids: CASSSARQGNNEQFF.

This chain links TRBV19 with TRBJ1-1, with unresolved D. The CDR3 covers 15 residues. The germline V gene encodes CDR1 LNHDA and CDR2 SQIVND (reference sequence). The V end lost 5 bases, the J end lost 1 base, and 14 bases lay between the germline ends. CDR3 amino acids: CASSSRGSPNTEAFF. Here the CDR3 DNA reads TGTGCCAGTAGTTCCCGAGGGTCGCCGAACACTGAAGCTTTCTTT.

The table lists this clonotype with a count of one. This chain links TRBV20-1 with TRBJ1-1, with D possibly TRBD1 on 6 matching bases. The germline CDR1 and CDR2 sequences are DFQATT and SNEGSKA (reference sequence). The ends were cut back, 1 base at V and 4 bases at J, with 10 bases in the middle. The CDR3 loop spans 13 amino acids. The CDR3 sequence: CSARGGGLTEAFF. CDR3 sequence (DNA): TGCAGTGCTAGAGGGGGGGGCCTCACTGAAGCTTTCTTT.

The chain recombines TRBV29-1 with TRBJ1-4; TRBD1 matches 8 bases. This CDR3 has 15 residues. CDR1 SQVTM and CDR2 ANQGSEA come from the germline V gene. The V gene end was trimmed by 4 bases and the J gene end by 7 bases; junction bases not matched to a gene: 11. In DNA, the CDR3 is TGCAGCGTTGGGGGTGGACAGGGAGGTTTTGAAAAACTGTTTTTT. Translation gives CSVGGGQGGFEKLFF.